This TCR beta chain was captured in a study of T cell clonotyping in hematopoietic cell transplantation. General observations from the study: Graft donor and pretransplant recipient Inverse Simpson Index values predicted broader posttransplant TCR diversity. Few recipient clonotypes overlapped donors; over 95% were de novo at given depth.

From germline, CDR1 is MNHEY and CDR2 SMNVEV (reference sequence). The CDR3 length is 15 residues. V lost 0 bases, J lost 5 bases, and 14 bases lay in between. Worth noting for this clone: Its antigen is currently unknown.

The repertoire was sequenced with immunoSEQ multiplex PCR; TCRdb's copy has only in-frame clones and lacks some. There are some 2,000 clones in the sample; approximately 73% occur only once, and 8% to 10% lies in the top ten. V is TRBV27 and J is TRBJ2-7; a weak D match, TRBD2 (6 bases). Sequencing was carried out using peripheral blood mononuclear cells. The receptor's source is a man aged 25 to 40 in good health. Some clones in this sample may be carry-over from other donors' samples. This CDR3 reads CASSLSYGGGDEQYF. CDR3 DNA sequence: TGTGCCAGCAGTTTATCGTATGGGGGAGGCGACGAGCAGTACTTC.